This T cell receptor beta chain was sequenced for a study of response to subunit inactivated influenza vaccine. TCRdb re-derived calls from the RT-PCR reads in MiXCR, one entry per CDR3 protein. Among roughly 620,000 distinct CDR3 sequences listed, about 11% were seen once. In the case of this clonotype: One end of the junction fails to match germline, which may point to a read error.

CDR1 SGHAT and CDR2 FQNNGV come from the germline V gene. The CDR3 sequence is 13 residues long. These data also formed part of another study, on T cells expressing NK-cell markers. That work adds: UMIs accompanied the 5'RACE template switching by which TCR beta cDNA was made. In a few donors, these clonotypes also led the CD3+CD56-NKG2C+ fraction.

This chain joins TRBV11-2 and TRBJ2-7; 7 nucleotides agree with TRBD1. This receptor was identified in a man over 45 who received an inactivated influenza vaccine. The sample in question was PBMCs from blood, obtained on the day of vaccination. This chain's CDR3 is CASSLDRDSGLHF. CDR3 bases: TGTGCCAGCAGCTTGGACCGGGACAGCGGATTGCACTTC.